This T cell receptor beta chain was observed in a study of blood T cell repertoires in COVID-19. The method was immunoSEQ multiplex PCR; TCRdb's version includes in-frame clones alone and lacks a portion of them. The repertoire holds approximately 440,000 clones, with 90% as singletons. Everyone who took part was roughly 18 to 89 years old, and they came from about two dozen US areas. The recovered donors of Cohort 3 showed two negative PCRs, clearance, or symptom resolution. The V gene end was trimmed by 3 bases and the J gene end by 7 bases; junction bases not matched to a gene: 11. Germline values: CDR1 SGHNT, CDR2 YYREEE (reference sequence). The CDR3 has 16 amino acids.

Specimen: PBMCs or T cells enriched from blood (not recorded which). This rearrangement joins TRBV5-4 to TRBJ2-7, with 12 bases identical to TRBD2. The receptor was isolated from a man between 18 and 29 years old who had recovered from COVID-19. The DNA of the CDR3 is TGTGCCAGCAGCTCCGGTGGGCTAGCGGGGGGGCGAGAGCAGTACTTC. Translated: CASSSGGLAGGREQYF.